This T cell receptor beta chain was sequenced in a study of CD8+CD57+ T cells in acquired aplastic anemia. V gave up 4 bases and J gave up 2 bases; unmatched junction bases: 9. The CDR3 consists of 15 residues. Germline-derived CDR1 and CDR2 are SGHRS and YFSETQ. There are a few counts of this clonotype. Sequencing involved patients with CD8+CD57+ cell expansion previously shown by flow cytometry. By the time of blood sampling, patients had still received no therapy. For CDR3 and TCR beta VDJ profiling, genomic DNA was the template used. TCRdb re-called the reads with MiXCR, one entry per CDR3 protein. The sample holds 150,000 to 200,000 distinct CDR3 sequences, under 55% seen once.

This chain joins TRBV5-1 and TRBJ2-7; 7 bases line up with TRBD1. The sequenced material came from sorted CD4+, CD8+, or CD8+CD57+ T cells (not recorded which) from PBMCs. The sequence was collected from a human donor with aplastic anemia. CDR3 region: CASSVTGVNPYEQYF. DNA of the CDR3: TGCGCCAGCAGCGTTACAGGGGTAAATCCCTACGAGCAGTACTTC.